This T cell receptor beta chain was observed in a study of neurological immune-mediated disorders. Each TCR transcript was tagged with a 10-nucleotide random UMI during 5'RACE. TCRdb called the 5' RACE reads again in MiXCR, with one record for every CDR3 protein. The table has about 21,000 distinct CDR3 sequences, around 15% seen once. There were 1 million CD4+ or CD8+ T cells used in the sorted libraries. The origin of this receptor is a young woman with multiple sclerosis. Sequences were obtained from CD8+ T cells from blood.

The CDR3 DNA reads TGTGCCAGCAGCTCCCTCGTGGCAGGGGTGAAGACCCAGTACTTC. This encodes CASSSLVAGVKTQYF. The rearrangement joins TRBV11-2 to TRBJ2-5, with a possible D match to TRBD1 (6 bases). V lost 4 bases to trimming and J lost 6 bases, with 18 bases between them. This CDR3 has 15 residues. CDR1 and CDR2 (germline): SGHAT, FQNNGV.